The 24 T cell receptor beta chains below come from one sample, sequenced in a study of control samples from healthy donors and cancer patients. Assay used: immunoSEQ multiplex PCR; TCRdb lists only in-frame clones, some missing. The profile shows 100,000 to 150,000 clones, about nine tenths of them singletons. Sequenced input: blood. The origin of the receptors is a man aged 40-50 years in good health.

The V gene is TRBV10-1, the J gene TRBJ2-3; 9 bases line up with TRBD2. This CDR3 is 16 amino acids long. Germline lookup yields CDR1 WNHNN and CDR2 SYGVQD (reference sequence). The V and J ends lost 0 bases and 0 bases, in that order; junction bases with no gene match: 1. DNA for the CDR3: TGCGCCAGCAGTGAGTCCCTAGCGGGGAGCACAGATACGCAGTATTTT. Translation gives CASSESLAGSTDTQYF.

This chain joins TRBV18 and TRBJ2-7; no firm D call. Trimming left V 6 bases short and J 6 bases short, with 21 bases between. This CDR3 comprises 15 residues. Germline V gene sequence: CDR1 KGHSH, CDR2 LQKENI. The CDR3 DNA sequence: TGTGCCAGCTCCCTGAACTACCGTAGAGATGGCGAGCAGTACTTC. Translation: CASSLNYRRDGEQYF.

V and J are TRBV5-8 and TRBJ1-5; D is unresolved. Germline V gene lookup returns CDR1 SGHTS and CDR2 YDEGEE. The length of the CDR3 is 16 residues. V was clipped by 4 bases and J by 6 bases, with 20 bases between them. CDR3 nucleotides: TGTGCCAGCAGCGCCCGCGGGAGGGTGAAAGCTCAGCCCCAGCATTTT. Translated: CASSARGRVKAQPQHF.

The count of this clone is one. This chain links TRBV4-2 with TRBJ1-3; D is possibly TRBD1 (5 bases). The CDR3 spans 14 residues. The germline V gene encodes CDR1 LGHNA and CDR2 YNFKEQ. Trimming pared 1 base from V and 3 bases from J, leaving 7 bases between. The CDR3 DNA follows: TGTGCCAGCAGCCAAGCGGGGGATGGAAACACCATATATTTT. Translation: CASSQAGDGNTIYF.

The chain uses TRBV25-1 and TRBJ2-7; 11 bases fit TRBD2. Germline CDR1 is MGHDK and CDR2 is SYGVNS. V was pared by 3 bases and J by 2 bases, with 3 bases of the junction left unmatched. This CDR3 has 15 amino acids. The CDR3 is CASSDTGLAAYEQYF. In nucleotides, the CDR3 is TGTGCCAGCAGTGACACGGGACTAGCGGCCTACGAGCAGTACTTC.

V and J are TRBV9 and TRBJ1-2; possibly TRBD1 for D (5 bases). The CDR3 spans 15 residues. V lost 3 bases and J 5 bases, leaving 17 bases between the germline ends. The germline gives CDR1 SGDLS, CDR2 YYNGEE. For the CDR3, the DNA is TGTGCCAGCAGCGGACAGCCGGGGCAGCCATATGGCTACACCTTC. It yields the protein CASSGQPGQPYGYTF.

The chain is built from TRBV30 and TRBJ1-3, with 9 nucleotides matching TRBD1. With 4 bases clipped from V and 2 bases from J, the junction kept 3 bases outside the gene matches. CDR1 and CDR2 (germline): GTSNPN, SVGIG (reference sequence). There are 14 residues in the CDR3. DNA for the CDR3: TGTGCCTGGACCGGGGACAGGGCTGGAAACACCATATATTTT. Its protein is CAWTGDRAGNTIYF.

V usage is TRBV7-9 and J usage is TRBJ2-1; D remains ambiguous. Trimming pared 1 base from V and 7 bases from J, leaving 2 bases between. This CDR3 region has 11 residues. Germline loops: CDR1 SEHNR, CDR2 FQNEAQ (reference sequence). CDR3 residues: CASSLGNEQFF. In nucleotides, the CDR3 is TGTGCCAGCAGCTTAGGTAATGAGCAGTTCTTC.

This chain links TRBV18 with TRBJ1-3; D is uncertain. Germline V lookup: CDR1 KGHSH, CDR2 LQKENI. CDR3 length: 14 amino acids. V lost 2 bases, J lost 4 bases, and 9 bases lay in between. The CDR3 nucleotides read TGTGCCAGCTCACCAAGGACGGACGGAAACACCATATATTTT. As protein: CASSPRTDGNTIYF.

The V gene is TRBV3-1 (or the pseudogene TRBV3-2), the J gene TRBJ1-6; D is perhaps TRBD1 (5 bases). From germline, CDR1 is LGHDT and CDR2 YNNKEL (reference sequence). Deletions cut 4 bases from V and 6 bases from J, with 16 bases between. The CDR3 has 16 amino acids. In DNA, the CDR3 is TGTGCCAGCAGCCCCTCAACGGGGGGGGGTAATTCACCCCTCCACTTT. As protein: CASSPSTGGGNSPLHF.

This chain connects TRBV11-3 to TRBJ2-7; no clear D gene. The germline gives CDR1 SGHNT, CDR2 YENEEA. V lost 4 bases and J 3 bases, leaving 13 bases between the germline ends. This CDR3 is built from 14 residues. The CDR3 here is CASSYSSADYEQYF. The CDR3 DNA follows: TGTGCCAGCAGCTATTCGAGCGCCGACTACGAGCAGTACTTC.

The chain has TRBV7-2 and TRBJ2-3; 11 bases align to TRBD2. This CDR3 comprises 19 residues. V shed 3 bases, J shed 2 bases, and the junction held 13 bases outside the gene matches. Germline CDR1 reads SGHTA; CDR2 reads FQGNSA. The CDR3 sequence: CASSLISGWTSGFTDTQYF. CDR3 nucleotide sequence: TGTGCCAGCAGCTTGATCAGTGGATGGACTAGCGGGTTCACAGATACGCAGTATTTT.

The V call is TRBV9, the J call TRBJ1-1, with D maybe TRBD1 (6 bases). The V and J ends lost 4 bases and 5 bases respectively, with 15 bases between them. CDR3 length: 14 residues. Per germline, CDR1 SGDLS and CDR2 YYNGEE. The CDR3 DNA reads TGTGCCAGCAGCCCGCGAACAGGGTTAACTGAAGCTTTCTTT. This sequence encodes CASSPRTGLTEAFF.

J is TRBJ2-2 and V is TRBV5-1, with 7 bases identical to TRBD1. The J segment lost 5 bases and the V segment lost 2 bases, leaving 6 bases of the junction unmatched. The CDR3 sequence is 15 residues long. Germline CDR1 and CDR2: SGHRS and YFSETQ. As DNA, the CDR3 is TGCGCCAGCAGCTTACAGGGGCCATTAACCGGGGAGCTGTTTTTT. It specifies CASSLQGPLTGELFF.

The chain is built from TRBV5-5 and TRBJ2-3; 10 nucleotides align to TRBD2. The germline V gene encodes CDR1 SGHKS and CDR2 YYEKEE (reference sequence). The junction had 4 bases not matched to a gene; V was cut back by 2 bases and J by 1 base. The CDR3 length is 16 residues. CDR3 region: CASSLVLAGGTDTQYF. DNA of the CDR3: TGTGCCAGCAGCTTAGTCCTAGCGGGGGGCACAGATACGCAGTATTTT.

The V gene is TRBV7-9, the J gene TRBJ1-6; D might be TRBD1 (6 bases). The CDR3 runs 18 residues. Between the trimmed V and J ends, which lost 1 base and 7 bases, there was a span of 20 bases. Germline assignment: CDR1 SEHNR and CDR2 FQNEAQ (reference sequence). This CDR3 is CASSLDLGQRRFNSPLHF. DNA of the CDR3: TGTGCCAGCAGCTTAGATCTCGGACAGCGCCGCTTCAATTCACCCCTCCACTTT. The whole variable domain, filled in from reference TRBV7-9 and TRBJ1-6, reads DTGVSQNPRHKITKRGQNVTFRCDPISEHNRLYWYRQTLGQGPEFLTYFQNEAQLEKSRLLSDRFSAERPKGSFSTLEIQRTEQGDSAMYLCASSLDLGQRRFNSPLHFGNGTRLTVT.

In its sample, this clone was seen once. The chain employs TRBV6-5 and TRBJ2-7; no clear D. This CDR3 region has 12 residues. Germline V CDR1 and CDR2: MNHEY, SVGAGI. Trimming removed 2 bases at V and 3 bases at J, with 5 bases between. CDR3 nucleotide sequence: TGTGCCAGCAGTTACGACAACTACGAGCAGTACTTC. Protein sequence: CASSYDNYEQYF.

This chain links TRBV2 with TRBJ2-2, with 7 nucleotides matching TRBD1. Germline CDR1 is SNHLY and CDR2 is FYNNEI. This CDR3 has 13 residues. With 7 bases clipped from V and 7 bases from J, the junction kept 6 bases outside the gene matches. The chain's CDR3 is CASINRGIGELFF. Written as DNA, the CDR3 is TGTGCCAGCATTAACAGGGGCATCGGGGAGCTGTTTTTT.

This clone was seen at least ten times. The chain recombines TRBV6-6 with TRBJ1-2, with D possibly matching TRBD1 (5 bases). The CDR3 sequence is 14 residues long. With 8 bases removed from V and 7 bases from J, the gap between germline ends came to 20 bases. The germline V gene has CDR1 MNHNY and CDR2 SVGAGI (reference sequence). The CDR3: CASVDPPGVGGYTF. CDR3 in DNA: TGTGCCAGCGTCGACCCGCCGGGGGTGGGTGGCTACACCTTC.

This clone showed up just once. DNA of the CDR3: TGTGCCAGCTCACCATTTGGGGGTTCGGGTAAGAACACTGAAGCTTTCTTT. Translating it yields CASSPFGGSGKNTEAFF. This chain uses TRBV18 with TRBJ1-1; a possible D gene is TRBD1 (5 bases). Germline values: CDR1 KGHSH, CDR2 LQKENI. This CDR3 is 17 amino acids long. Deletions cut 2 bases from V and 1 base from J, with 17 bases between.

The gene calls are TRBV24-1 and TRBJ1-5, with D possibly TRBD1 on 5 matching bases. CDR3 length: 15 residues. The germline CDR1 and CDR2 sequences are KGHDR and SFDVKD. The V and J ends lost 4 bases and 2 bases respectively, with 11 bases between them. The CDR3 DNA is TGTGCCACCAGTGACGGACTAGGGGGCAATCAGCCCCAGCATTTT. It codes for CATSDGLGGNQPQHF.

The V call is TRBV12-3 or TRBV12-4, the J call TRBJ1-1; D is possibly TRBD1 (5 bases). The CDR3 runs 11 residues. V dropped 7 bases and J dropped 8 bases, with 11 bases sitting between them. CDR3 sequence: CASTIGAEAFF. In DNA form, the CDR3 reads TGTGCCAGCACCATCGGGGCAGAAGCTTTCTTT.

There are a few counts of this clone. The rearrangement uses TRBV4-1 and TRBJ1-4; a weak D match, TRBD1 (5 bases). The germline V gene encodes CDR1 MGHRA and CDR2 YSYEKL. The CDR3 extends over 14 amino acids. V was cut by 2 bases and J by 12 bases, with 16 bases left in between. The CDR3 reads CASSQQGYLSQLFF. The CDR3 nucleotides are TGCGCCAGCAGCCAACAGGGCTACCTGAGCCAACTGTTTTTT.

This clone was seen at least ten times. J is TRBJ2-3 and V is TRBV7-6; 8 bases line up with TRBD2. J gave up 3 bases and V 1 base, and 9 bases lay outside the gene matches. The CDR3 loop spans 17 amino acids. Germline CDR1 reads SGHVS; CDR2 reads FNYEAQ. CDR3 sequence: CASSLENGGATTDTQYF. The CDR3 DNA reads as TGTGCCAGCAGCTTAGAAAACGGGGGGGCCACGACAGATACGCAGTATTTT.